The table lists the clone carrying this T cell receptor (beta chain) with a few counts. Its antigen remains unidentified. As part of library construction, unique molecular identifiers were attached to individual cDNA molecules. TCRdb called the 5' RACE reads again in MiXCR, with one record for every CDR3 protein. The data show about 100,000 distinct CDR3 sequences, 11% seen once. Germline loops: CDR1 SGHVS, CDR2 FQNEAQ. CDR3 length equals 14 residues. Losses at the gene ends were 4 bases for V and 1 base for J; bases not matched to a gene: 3. This sample is part of a study of early T cells in non-severe SARS-CoV-2 infection. General observations from the study: Anti-spike CD8 responses were favored by VDJdb matching, which missed private and CD4 specificities.

Sequencing was carried out using whole blood. This sequence was found in an adult who was a healthcare worker with PCR-confirmed SARS-CoV-2 infection or an uninfected control (not recorded which). The J gene is TRBJ2-5, the V gene TRBV7-8, with 7 bases that match TRBD1. CDR3 loop: CASSSDRIQETQYF. CDR3 coding DNA: TGTGCCAGCAGCTCGGACAGGATCCAAGAGACCCAGTACTTC.